These T cell receptor beta chains were read from a single sample in a study of blood T cells in healthy people across ages. TCRdb itself ran the 5' RACE reads through MiXCR, one entry per CDR3 protein. The sample holds about 1.7 million distinct CDR3 sequences, 28% seen once. Material for sequencing was blood. Receptor source: a woman in her twenties or thirties in good health. CDR3s include the opening cysteine and the closing phenylalanine or tryptophan. The order of the fields is V gene, D gene, clone size, J gene, CDR3 length, CDR3 protein, CDR3 DNA. The D gene is left open where the match is weak. The size entry is marked missing in some rows and otherwise reads once, few, many or a size class.

V: TRBV18
D: TRBD2
size: .
J: TRBJ2-4
length: 14
CDR3: CASSPQAGSLEQYF
DNA: TGTGCCAGCTCACCACAAGCGGGAAGTTTAGAGCAGTACTTC

V: TRBV19
D: .
size: few
J: TRBJ2-3
length: 14
CDR3: CASSRMVPGDTQYF
DNA: TGTGCCAGTAGTCGGATGGTTCCCGGAGATACGCAGTATTTT

V: TRBV5-1
D: TRBD1
size: once
J: TRBJ2-7
length: 18
CDR3: CASSQYLPGTGSTYEQYF
DNA: TGCGCCAGCAGCCAATACCTACCGGGGACAGGAAGTACCTACGAGCAGTACTTC

V: TRBV27
D: TRBD1
size: few
J: TRBJ2-2
length: 15
CDR3: CASNPRTGTPGELFF
DNA: TGTGCCAGCAATCCGAGGACAGGGACTCCCGGGGAGCTGTTTTTT

V: TRBV5-1
D: .
size: .
J: TRBJ2-3
length: 14
CDR3: CASSTAQRTDTQYF
DNA: TGCGCCAGCAGTACCGCCCAGCGCACAGATACGCAGTATTTT

V: TRBV5-1
D: .
size: many
J: TRBJ2-7
length: 14
CDR3: CASSQQGPPYEQYF
DNA: TGCGCCAGCAGCCAGCAGGGACCCCCCTACGAGCAGTACTTC

V: TRBV7-9
D: .
size: few
J: TRBJ1-1
length: 13
CDR3: CASSRVLDTEAFF
DNA: TGTGCCAGCAGCCGGGTCTTGGACACTGAAGCTTTCTTT

V: TRBV6-6
D: .
size: few
J: TRBJ1-1
length: 13
CDR3: CASSYSQGTEAFF
DNA: TGTGCCAGCAGTTACTCGCAGGGAACTGAAGCTTTCTTT

V: TRBV20-1
D: .
size: .
J: TRBJ1-2
length: 16
CDR3: CSARDNPTVRNYGYTF
DNA: TGCAGTGCTAGAGATAACCCCACGGTGAGAAACTATGGCTACACCTTC

V: TRBV10-3
D: TRBD1
size: .
J: TRBJ2-2
length: 15
CDR3: CAISETGTGTGELFF
DNA: TGTGCCATCAGTGAAACCGGGACAGGCACCGGGGAGCTGTTTTTT

V: TRBV5-5
D: TRBD1
size: .
J: TRBJ1-1
length: 15
CDR3: CASSWGPQGDTEAFF
DNA: TGTGCCAGCAGCTGGGGGCCACAGGGGGACACTGAAGCTTTCTTT

V: TRBV5-1
D: .
size: many
J: TRBJ2-3
length: 16
CDR3: CASSGRTASLADTQYF
DNA: TGCGCCAGCAGCGGACGGACAGCATCTCTGGCAGATACGCAGTATTTT

V: TRBV2
D: .
size: .
J: TRBJ2-3
length: 15
CDR3: CASSDEAGWRDTQYF
DNA: TGTGCCAGCAGTGACGAGGCAGGGTGGAGAGATACGCAGTATTTT

V: TRBV4-2
D: TRBD2
size: .
J: TRBJ2-3
length: 17
CDR3: CASSQGGLVRGTDTQYF
DNA: TGTGCCAGCAGCCAGGGAGGACTAGTACGGGGGACAGATACGCAGTATTTT